This T cell receptor (beta chain) was profiled in a study of blood T cell repertoires in COVID-19. In the study overall: The United States, Italy and Spain were the sources of the acute and convalescent COVID-19 samples. Sources were T cells, B-cell-depleted T cells, or PBMCs; the material itself was cDNA or gDNA.

The V gene lost 4 bases and the J gene lost 3 bases, with 19 bases spanning the gap. The CDR3 runs 17 residues. Per germline, CDR1 ENHRY and CDR2 SYGVKD. Produced via immunoSEQ multiplex PCR; TCRdb's table is partial and in-frame only. The sample has about 200,000 clones, 80% seen once. The sequencing sample was made of peripheral blood. The receptor's source is a woman between 65 and 79 years old with acute or convalescent COVID-19. The V gene is TRBV10-3, the J gene TRBJ2-1; the D gene is possibly TRBD2 (6 bases). The CDR3 nucleotides are TGTGCCATCAGTGGACCGGGAGAGGAGAGGGGCTACAATGAGCAGTTCTTC. Translation gives CAISGPGEERGYNEQFF.